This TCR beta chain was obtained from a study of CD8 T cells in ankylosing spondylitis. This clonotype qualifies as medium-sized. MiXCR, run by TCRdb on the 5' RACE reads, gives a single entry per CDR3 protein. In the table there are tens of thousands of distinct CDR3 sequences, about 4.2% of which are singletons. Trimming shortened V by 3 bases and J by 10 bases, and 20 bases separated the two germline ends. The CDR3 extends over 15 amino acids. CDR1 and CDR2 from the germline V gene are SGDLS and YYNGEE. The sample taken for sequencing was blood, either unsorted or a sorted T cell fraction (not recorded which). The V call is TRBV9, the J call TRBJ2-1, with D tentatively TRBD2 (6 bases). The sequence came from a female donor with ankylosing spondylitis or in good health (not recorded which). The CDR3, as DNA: TGTGCCAGCAGCGGAGGGGACCTACGGGGGAGAGAGCAGTTCTTC. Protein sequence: CASSGGDLRGREQFF.